The clone carrying this TCR beta chain appeared a single time. CDR1 and CDR2 from the germline V gene are SGHNT and YENEEA. This CDR3 spans 16 amino acids. With V trimmed by 5 bases and J by 7 bases, 13 bases remained unmatched. The protocol was immunoSEQ multiplex PCR, while the TCRdb copy is restricted to in-frame clones and leaves out a portion. This sample has about 260,000 clones, with more than 85% found just once. The sample belongs to a study of blood T cell repertoires in COVID-19. Sequences were obtained from peripheral blood. The TCR originated in a man in his late teens or twenties with active or convalescent COVID-19. V usage is TRBV11-3 and J usage is TRBJ2-7, with 11 bases identical to TRBD2. The DNA for the CDR3 is TGTGCCAGCAGCGTAGGAACTAGCGGGAGACGATGGGAGCAGTACTTC. Translating it yields CASSVGTSGRRWEQYF.